This is a list of T cell receptor beta chains from one sample in a study of T-cell reconstitution after alpha-beta-depleted transplantation in children. TCRdb processed the PCR reads anew with MiXCR; each CDR3 protein has one entry. The table lists hundreds of thousands of distinct CDR3 sequences, 16% of them singletons. Specimen: PBMCs from the stem cell graft donor, collected from the stem cell graft. The receptors shown here come from a human donor who donated a stem cell graft to a child with acute myeloid leukemia. Both conserved end residues are part of each CDR3. The order of the fields is V gene, D gene, clone size, CDR3 length, J gene, CDR3 protein, CDR3 DNA. D genes are given only for firm matches. A clone size is listed for some rows: how often the clone was seen (once, few, many), or a class if it is expanded.

TRBV20-1,TRBD1,many,14,TRBJ1-4,CSARRGGQGRGLFF,TGCAGTGCTAGGAGGGGGGGACAGGGACGGGGACTGTTTTTT
TRBV15,TRBD1,NA,14,TRBJ1-5,CATSITGENQPQHF,TGTGCCACCAGCATAACAGGGGAAAATCAGCCCCAGCATTTT
TRBV20-1,NA,many,15,TRBJ1-1,CSARDGTGPNTEAFF,TGCAGTGCTAGAGACGGGACTGGGCCGAATACTGAAGCTTTCTTT
TRBV10-3,NA,many,15,TRBJ1-4,CAISATTVNNEKLFF,TGTGCCATCAGTGCTACGACAGTCAACAATGAAAAACTGTTTTTT
TRBV7-2,TRBD1,NA,15,TRBJ1-2,CASSLAPGTGVGYTF,TGTGCCAGCAGCTTAGCCCCCGGGACAGGGGTAGGCTACACCTTC
TRBV29-1,TRBD2,many,15,TRBJ2-5,CSVGVRGEFQETQYF,TGCAGCGTTGGAGTGCGGGGGGAATTCCAAGAGACCCAGTACTTC
TRBV7-2,TRBD1,few,16,TRBJ1-5,CASSLGDRSGDQPQHF,TGTGCCAGCAGCTTAGGGGACAGGTCCGGGGATCAGCCCCAGCATTTT
TRBV20-1,NA,once,17,TRBJ2-2,CCARALRGPSTTGELFF,TGCTGTGCTAGAGCCCTACGGGGACCATCTACCACCGGGGAGCTGTTTTTT
TRBV5-1,NA,NA,14,TRBJ1-1,CASSTDGMNTEAFF,TGCGCCAGCAGCACGGACGGAATGAACACTGAAGCTTTCTTT
TRBV20-1,NA,few,14,TRBJ2-7,CSALPIIRTYEQYF,TGCAGTGCCCTCCCGATAATCCGAACCTACGAGCAGTACTTC
TRBV20-1,NA,NA,15,TRBJ1-5,CSASKPQVGNQPQHF,TGCAGTGCTTCTAAACCTCAGGTGGGGAATCAGCCCCAGCATTTT
TRBV7-2,TRBD2,many,15,TRBJ2-1,CASSLVLAGSNEQFF,TGTGCCAGCAGCTTAGTTCTAGCGGGGTCGAATGAGCAGTTCTTC
TRBV15,NA,many,14,TRBJ2-1,CATRRDNSYNEQFF,TGTGCCACCCGTAGGGACAACTCCTACAATGAGCAGTTCTTC